Listed below are T cell receptor beta chains from one sample, sequenced in a study of blood T cell repertoires in COVID-19. The table came from immunoSEQ multiplex PCR; TCRdb's copy has only in-frame clones and leaves some out. The sample holds about 40,000 clones; about 86% are singletons and the top ten take around 20%. Sequencing input: peripheral blood. The receptor set was obtained from a middle-aged man in a cohort sampled during active COVID-19. Each CDR3 is given without its conserved first and last residue. The D gene is left open where the match is weak.

V: TRBV19; D: TRBD1; CDR3: ASSTGQGPEKLF
V: TRBV30; D: -; CDR3: AWSAQDGNYGYT
V: TRBV30; D: TRBD1; CDR3: AWSVRWGTGPLADTQY
V: TRBV7-6; D: -; CDR3: ASSSTTLFQSSEQF
V: TRBV5-1; D: TRBD1; CDR3: ASSLGGTGDTDTQY
V: TRBV27; D: TRBD2; CDR3: ASSVGRLAGNNEQF
V: TRBV5-8; D: -; CDR3: ASTDQSGSGANVLT
V: TRBV20-1; D: -; CDR3: SPSSNEQF
V: TRBV10-1; D: -; CDR3: ASAQSGAYDEQF
V: TRBV4-3; D: TRBD1; CDR3: ASSQGTGGGADTQY
V: TRBV7-3; D: TRBD1; CDR3: ASSLDREDEQY
V: TRBV4-1; D: -; CDR3: ASSREGGPNTEAF
V: TRBV24-1; D: TRBD1; CDR3: ATRQGAGGEQF
V: TRBV7-8; D: TRBD2; CDR3: ASSLILAGSHANTGELF
V: TRBV24-1; D: -; CDR3: ATSAGSYNEQF
V: TRBV28; D: TRBD2; CDR3: ASTLGRGPNTGELF
V: TRBV5-1; D: TRBD2; CDR3: ASSSRDYSTDTQY
V: TRBV6-5; D: -; CDR3: ASSYASHMNTEAF
V: TRBV19; D: -; CDR3: ASSIGRRETQY
V: TRBV2; D: -; CDR3: ASRALLANEQF
V: TRBV6-5; D: -; CDR3: ASSFPLIGDTGELF
V: TRBV12-3/TRBV12-4; D: -; CDR3: ASSWLGRNTIY
V: TRBV19; D: TRBD1; CDR3: ASRSGTGGLKDYGYT
V: TRBV7-3; D: TRBD2; CDR3: ASSLNPGLAARVYNEQF
V: TRBV10-1; D: TRBD1; CDR3: ASSARGRTEAF
V: TRBV11-3; D: TRBD1; CDR3: ARIGTWDSYGYT
V: TRBV27; D: -; CDR3: ASSLYREGNGYT
V: TRBV27; D: TRBD2; CDR3: ASSWSGVQETQY